The source of this TCR beta chain is a study of blood T cell repertoires in COVID-19. Background on the study: There were acute and convalescent COVID-19 samples, and they came from the United States, Italy and Spain.

Individuals drawn from some 25 US areas were about 18 to 95 years old. Membership in each cohort depended on participant-reported clinical history. Per the germline V gene, CDR1 is MGHRA and CDR2 is YSYEKL. This CDR3 has 14 residues. The V end lost 5 bases, the J end lost 2 bases, and 10 bases lay between the germline ends. Source study methods: From reference gene primer amplification, estimates of nucleated cell counts were derived. Data came from immunoSEQ multiplex PCR; TCRdb stores just in-frame clones and leaves some out. V, J and clone size are taken as reported in that table, and D and trimming were inferred from the DNA itself. Of under 500,000 clones listed, about 85% were seen once; the top ten hold roughly 2%.

This clonotype was sampled from a woman between 18 and 29 years old with acute COVID-19. Sequenced input: PBMCs or T cells enriched from blood (not recorded which). The rearrangement uses TRBV4-1 and TRBJ1-5; no firm D call. The CDR3, as DNA: TGCGCCAGCAGCGGCTCAGAAGGCAATCAGCCCCAGCATTTT. The encoded protein is CASSGSEGNQPQHF.